A selection of T cell receptor beta chains follows, all from one sample in a study of shared clonotypes between healthy human individuals. Some clones are missing from TCRdb's copy, which holds only in-frame ones; the method was immunoSEQ multiplex PCR. Of 2.3 million or so clones detected, roughly 93% appear once; the ten largest clones hold approximately 0.4%. The source material was naive CD4+ T cells from PBMCs. The receptors here all came from a man younger than 30 in good health. Some clones in this sample may be carry-over from other donors' samples. Both conserved end residues are part of each CDR3. The D gene is left open where the match is weak. Clone size is given for some rows only: seen once, a few or many times, or a class if the clone is expanded.

TRBV30	TRBD2	.	TRBJ2-3	CAWTGRWGRAADTQYF	TGTGCCTGGACTGGTAGATGGGGGAGGGCCGCAGATACGCAGTATTTT
TRBV4-1	.	once	TRBJ2-5	CASSQASKETVREETQYF	TGCGCCAGCAGCCAAGCCTCCAAGGAGACAGTACGTGAAGAGACCCAGTACTTC
TRBV5-1	TRBD1	once	TRBJ1-4	CASSQTGTFEKLFF	TGCGCCAGCAGCCAGACAGGGACGTTTGAAAAACTGTTTTTT
TRBV7-9	TRBD2	.	TRBJ2-5	CASSPLASGRLETQYF	TGTGCCAGCAGCCCCCTGGCTAGCGGGAGGCTAGAGACCCAGTACTTC
TRBV7-9	.	.	TRBJ1-2	CASSLVIPGDNYGYTF	TGTGCCAGCAGCTTAGTTATTCCAGGGGATAACTATGGCTACACCTTC
TRBV28	.	.	TRBJ2-2	CASSLLRDTGELFF	TGTGCCAGCAGTTTACTCAGGGACACCGGGGAGCTGTTTTTT
TRBV9	.	.	TRBJ2-7	CASSPLGGTRGAGNEQYF	TGTGCCAGCAGCCCCCTAGGGGGGACCAGAGGGGCGGGAAACGAGCAGTACTTC
TRBV5-4	TRBD1	.	TRBJ1-1	CASSWNQGGTEAFF	TGTGCCAGCAGCTGGAATCAGGGGGGGACTGAAGCTTTCTTT
TRBV5-4	.	few	TRBJ1-1	CASSLEKVGAFF	TGTGCCAGCAGCTTGGAGAAAGTAGGAGCTTTCTTT
TRBV7-2	TRBD2	.	TRBJ2-1	CASSMTSSYPGDEQFF	TGTGCCAGCAGCATGACTAGCTCCTACCCCGGGGATGAGCAGTTCTTC
TRBV28	.	.	TRBJ2-7	CASTRDGAFYEQYF	TGTGCCAGCACCCGGGACGGCGCGTTTTACGAGCAGTACTTC
TRBV5-1	TRBD2	.	TRBJ2-2	CASSLAGSSGRRNTGELFF	TGCGCCAGCAGCTTGGCCGGGTCGAGCGGGAGGCGGAACACCGGGGAGCTGTTTTTT
TRBV7-2	TRBD1	once	TRBJ2-5	CASSPNGQDQETQYF	TGTGCCAGCAGCCCCAATGGACAGGATCAAGAGACCCAGTACTTC
TRBV6-5	.	.	TRBJ1-5	CASSYSSNQPQHF	TGTGCCAGCAGTTACTCGTCGAATCAGCCCCAGCATTTT
TRBV27	.	.	TRBJ2-7	CASSLIGTRYF	TGTGCCAGCAGTTTAATTGGGACTCGGTACTTC
TRBV6-6	.	.	TRBJ2-7	CASSYPRRSGPYEQYF	TGTGCCAGCAGTTACCCCCGGCGCTCTGGACCCTACGAGCAGTACTTC
TRBV19	.	.	TRBJ1-2	CASSIAWGRAGYTF	TGTGCCAGTAGTATAGCGTGGGGCAGGGCTGGCTACACCTTC
TRBV7-2	.	.	TRBJ2-3	CASSPVEAGRTDTQYF	TGTGCCAGCAGCCCAGTCGAGGCGGGGCGCACAGATACGCAGTATTTT
TRBV5-1	.	.	TRBJ2-3	CASRELASTDTQYF	TGCGCCAGCCGCGAGTTGGCTAGCACAGATACGCAGTATTTT
TRBV7-6	TRBD2	.	TRBJ2-1	CASSLSLFRMSGRPYNEQFF	TGTGCCAGCAGCTTATCTCTGTTTAGGATGAGCGGGAGGCCCTACAATGAGCAGTTCTTC
TRBV30	TRBD1	.	TRBJ1-1	CAWRRTGGTEAFF	TGTGCCTGGAGGCGGACAGGGGGAACTGAAGCTTTCTTT
TRBV28	TRBD1	.	TRBJ1-1	CASSTRQGGTEAFF	TGTGCCAGCAGTACTAGACAGGGTGGGACTGAAGCTTTCTTT
TRBV29-1	.	.	TRBJ1-1	CSVSVITEAFF	TGCAGCGTTTCGGTGATCACTGAAGCTTTCTTT
TRBV7-6	.	.	TRBJ2-7	CASSPAGTSYEQYF	TGTGCCAGCAGCCCCGCCGGGACCTCCTACGAGCAGTACTTC
TRBV5-4	.	.	TRBJ2-7	CASSFGGTLYEQYF	TGTGCCAGCAGCTTTGGAGGGACCCTATACGAGCAGTACTTC
TRBV15	.	.	TRBJ1-4	CATRARGFIIVKLFF	TGTGCCACCAGAGCCAGGGGATTTATTATCGTAAAACTGTTTTTT
TRBV6-5	.	.	TRBJ2-7	CASSPRTVRSYEQYF	TGTGCCAGCAGTCCACGGACGGTCCGCTCCTACGAGCAGTACTTC
TRBV5-1	TRBD1	.	TRBJ2-1	CASSLAVGQALSEQFF	TGCGCCAGCAGCTTGGCCGTTGGACAGGCACTTTCGGAGCAGTTCTTC
TRBV10-3	.	.	TRBJ1-2	CAISESRGTYGYTF	TGTGCCATCAGTGAGTCTCGGGGAACCTATGGCTACACCTTC
TRBV6-1	TRBD1	.	TRBJ2-5	CASSEAGTGRETQYF	TGTGCCAGCAGTGAAGCGGGGACAGGCCGAGAGACCCAGTACTTC
TRBV28	.	.	TRBJ2-7	CASTLRGGTYEQYF	TGTGCCAGCACCCTGAGGGGAGGAACCTACGAGCAGTACTTC
TRBV5-6	.	.	TRBJ2-7	CASSLPTNYEQYF	TGTGCCAGCAGCCTGCCTACTAACTACGAGCAGTACTTC